A selection of T cell receptor beta chains follows, all from one sample in a study of CD8+ T cells in alopecia areata. Assay used: immunoSEQ multiplex PCR; TCRdb lists only in-frame clones, some missing. The sample holds 110,000 to 150,000 clones, under 60% seen once. The input for sequencing was CD4+ T cells sorted from blood, taken at week 0. Receptor source: a human donor with alopecia areata. Both conserved end residues are part of each CDR3. A D gene is named only where the DNA matches it firmly. Clone size appears in some rows only: once, few, many, or a class for an expanded clone.

once,TRBJ2-5,-,TRBV7-9,CASSHGGYQETQYF,TGTGCCAGCAGTCATGGGGGGTACCAAGAGACCCAGTACTTC
once,TRBJ2-7,TRBD2,TRBV6-5,CASSRERGTYEQYF,TGTGCCAGCAGCCGGGAGCGGGGCACCTACGAGCAGTACTTC
-,TRBJ1-5,-,TRBV25-1,CASSGNPYSNQPQHF,TGTGCCAGCAGTGGCAACCCTTATAGCAATCAGCCCCAGCATTTT
few,TRBJ2-7,-,TRBV15,CATSRDSRAAYEQYF,TGTGCCACCAGCAGAGATAGTCGGGCCGCCTACGAGCAGTACTTC
-,TRBJ2-1,-,TRBV29-1,CSVEGVIQGSEQFF,TGCAGCGTTGAAGGGGTAATACAAGGTAGTGAGCAGTTCTTC
-,TRBJ2-5,TRBD1,TRBV13,CASRETGAGETQYF,TGTGCCAGCAGAGAGACAGGGGCCGGAGAGACCCAGTACTTC
-,TRBJ2-3,-,TRBV6-5,CASRASTDTQYF,TGTGCCAGCCGGGCGTCCACAGATACGCAGTATTTT
-,TRBJ2-3,-,TRBV7-8,CASSTTTDTQYF,TGTGCCAGCAGCACAACGACAGATACGCAGTATTTT
-,TRBJ2-7,-,TRBV7-9,CASSLPQGGSEQYF,TGTGCCAGCAGCCTCCCCCAGGGGGGGTCCGAGCAGTACTTC
few,TRBJ1-1,-,TRBV19,CASIPPIGGRQTEAFF,TGTGCCAGTATACCCCCGATAGGCGGTAGACAAACTGAAGCTTTCTTT
-,TRBJ1-1,TRBD1,TRBV23-1,CASSQSDRPNTEAFF,TGCGCCAGCAGTCAATCGGACAGGCCGAACACTGAAGCTTTCTTT
few,TRBJ1-1,TRBD1,TRBV5-1,CASSLLGQGAVTEAFF,TGCGCCAGCAGCTTATTGGGACAGGGGGCGGTTACTGAAGCTTTCTTT
-,TRBJ1-5,-,TRBV7-2,CASSLLGQPQHF,TGTGCCAGCAGCTTATTAGGGCAGCCCCAGCATTTT
few,TRBJ2-6,-,TRBV7-3,CASRPSSGANVLTF,TGTGCCAGCAGGCCCAGCTCTGGGGCCAACGTCCTGACTTTC
few,TRBJ2-1,-,TRBV29-1,CSYRGGYLSYNEQFF,TGCAGCTACCGGGGCGGTTACCTCTCCTACAATGAGCAGTTCTTC
-,TRBJ1-2,-,TRBV2,CASSELQPFYGYTF,TGTGCCAGCAGTGAATTACAGCCCTTCTATGGCTACACCTTC
-,TRBJ2-3,-,TRBV7-2,CASSLVSDTQYF,TGTGCCAGCAGCTTAGTATCAGATACGCAGTATTTT
-,TRBJ2-3,-,TRBV6-5,CASSHPETQTQYF,TGTGCCAGCAGCCACCCCGAGACTCAAACTCAGTATTTT
-,TRBJ1-2,TRBD1,TRBV27,CASSLDRDYGYTF,TGTGCCAGCAGTTTAGACAGGGACTATGGCTACACCTTC
-,TRBJ2-3,TRBD2,TRBV30,CACSGGADTQYF,TGTGCCTGCAGCGGGGGGGCTGATACGCAGTATTTT
few,TRBJ1-1,-,TRBV29-1,CSVEGVTEAFF,TGCAGCGTTGAGGGGGTAACTGAAGCTTTCTTT
-,TRBJ2-5,-,TRBV15,CATSRGRLGLVGTQYF,TGTGCCACCAGCAGAGGCCGACTAGGTTTGGTGGGGACCCAGTACTTC
few,TRBJ1-1,TRBD1,TRBV30,CAWRSDRARTEAFF,TGTGCCTGGAGGTCGGACAGGGCTAGGACTGAAGCTTTCTTT
few,TRBJ2-5,-,TRBV27,CASSRETQYF,TGTGCCAGCAGTCGCGAGACCCAGTACTTC
-,TRBJ2-5,-,TRBV6-1,CASSELRTQYF,TGTGCCAGCAGTGAGTTAAGGACCCAGTACTTC
-,TRBJ2-5,-,TRBV4-3,CASSQGPGETQYF,TGCGCCAGCAGCCAAGGCCCAGGGGAGACCCAGTACTTC
-,TRBJ1-6,TRBD1,TRBV29-1,CSVGDRDSPLHF,TGCAGCGTGGGGGACAGGGATTCACCCCTCCACTTT
-,TRBJ2-7,-,TRBV4-2,CASSQGSRGGEQYF,TGTGCCAGCAGCCAAGGGAGCAGGGGAGGAGAGCAGTACTTC